These 29 T cell receptor beta chains were sequenced from one sample in a study of cytomegalovirus exposure and HLA in healthy donors. The PCR contained 60 Vbeta and 13 Jbeta primers. The data were produced by immunoSEQ multiplex PCR, yet TCRdb's version contains in-frame clones alone and is incomplete. The top ten clones hold less than 5% of a sample with about 140,000 clones, approximately 80% of them seen once. The specimen was PBMCs. The receptors come from a male donor in good health and CMV-seronegative.

Of note for this clone: One end of the junction fails to match germline, which may point to a read error. The CDR3 protein is CASSPRQGAKYEQFF. CDR3 DNA sequence: TGTGCTAGCAGCCCACGACAGGGTGCTAAGTATGAGCAGTTCTTC. The chain joins TRBV7-7 to TRBJ2-1; 7 bases are shared with TRBD1. There are 15 residues in the CDR3. The germline CDR1 and CDR2 sequences are SSHAT and FNYEAQ (reference sequence). Looking up the rest from reference TRBV7-7 and TRBJ2-1 gives the full variable domain: GAGVSQSPRYKVTKRGQDVTLRCDPISSHATLYWYQQALGQGPEFLTYFNYEAQPDKSGLPSDRFSAERPEGSISTLTIQRTEQRDSAMYRCASSPRQGAKYEQFFGPGTRLTVL.

In the case of this clone: This sample also contains other DNA sequences that code for the same CDR3. This chain joins TRBV27 and TRBJ2-7; 7 bases match TRBD2. The CDR3 loop spans 17 amino acids. Germline lookup yields CDR1 MNHEY and CDR2 SMNVEV (reference sequence). V shed 3 bases, J shed 2 bases, and the junction held 13 bases outside the gene matches. CDR3: CASSFRLAGGMAYEQYF. The CDR3 nucleotides are TGTGCCAGCAGTTTCCGACTAGCAGGAGGTATGGCCTACGAGCAGTACTTC.

The chain employs TRBV5-5 and TRBJ2-7; TRBD2 is a possible D gene (6 bases). This CDR3 is built from 16 residues. V lost 0 bases and J 2 bases, leaving 15 bases between the germline ends. Germline V CDR1 and CDR2: SGHKS, YYEKEE (reference sequence). The CDR3 coding sequence is TGTGCCAGCAGCTTGGGGTCGGGCGGGGCCACCTACGAGCAGTACTTC. This translates into CASSLGSGGATYEQYF.

The chain uses TRBV19 and TRBJ2-7; no reliable D call. Per the germline V gene, CDR1 is LNHDA and CDR2 is SQIVND (reference sequence). The CDR3 length is 13 residues. With 7 bases removed from V and 6 bases from J, the gap between germline ends came to 16 bases. The CDR3 DNA reads as TGTGCCAGTAACCCCGACTTTCAAACCGAGCAGTACTTC. It yields the protein CASNPDFQTEQYF.

The genes are TRBV10-3 and TRBJ2-2; a weak D match, TRBD1 (6 bases). The CDR3 consists of 16 residues. CDR1 is ENHRY, CDR2 SYGVKD, per germline. V lost 3 bases to trimming and J lost 6 bases, with 17 bases between them. For the CDR3, the DNA is TGTGCCATCAGTGATTGGGGTGGGGGCCGCGCCGGGGAGCTGTTTTTT. Its protein is CAISDWGGGRAGELFF.

The rearrangement links TRBV6-6 to TRBJ2-1, with 7 bases fitting TRBD1. The CDR3 extends over 15 amino acids. The junction had 10 bases not matched to a gene; V was cut back by 8 bases and J by 3 bases. Germline lookup yields CDR1 MNHNY and CDR2 SVGAGI (reference sequence). The CDR3 DNA reads TGTGCCAGCTTGAACCCGGGACAGAGCTACAATGAGCAGTTCTTC. Protein product: CASLNPGQSYNEQFF.

The chain uses TRBV25-1 and TRBJ2-7, with 10 bases lining up with TRBD2. V dropped 4 bases and J dropped 3; count of bases not matched to a gene: 3. The CDR3 length is 14 residues. CDR1 is MGHDK, CDR2 SYGVNS, per germline. CDR3 region: CASSGSGRGYEQYF. CDR3 bases: TGTGCCAGCAGTGGGAGCGGGAGGGGCTACGAGCAGTACTTC.

This clone was seen more than once but under ten times. The rearrangement uses TRBV9 and TRBJ2-1; TRBD2 agrees at 10 bases. CDR1 and CDR2 from the germline V gene are SGDLS and YYNGEE. The CDR3 is 17 residues long. J was trimmed by 0 bases and V by 4 bases; bases with no gene match: 7. This chain's CDR3 is CASSPRASGSSYNEQFF. For the CDR3, the DNA is TGTGCCAGCAGCCCCCGGGCTAGCGGGAGCTCCTACAATGAGCAGTTCTTC.

With respect to this clone: An end of the junction differs from the germline gene, which may be a read error. The chain employs TRBV7-9 and TRBJ1-1; possibly TRBD1 for D (6 bases). Germline assignment: CDR1 SEHNR and CDR2 FQNEAQ (reference sequence). The CDR3 has 16 amino acids. CDR3 sequence (DNA): TGTTCCAGCAGCCCCTCGGGGGGGCGGGGGAACACTGAAGCTTTCTTT. Amino acid sequence: CSSSPSGGRGNTEAFF.

This chain links TRBV19 with TRBJ1-2; weak D call: TRBD1 (6 bases). The CDR3 has 15 amino acids. Germline assignment: CDR1 LNHDA and CDR2 SQIVND (reference sequence). The V end was cut by 0 bases, the J end by 4 bases, with 12 bases between. The CDR3 loop reads CASSIEGHITYGYTF. DNA for the CDR3: TGTGCCAGTAGTATAGAGGGACATATTACCTATGGCTACACCTTC.

The chain carries TRBV28 and TRBJ1-1; 7 nucleotides agree with TRBD1. Germline CDR1 MDHEN, CDR2 SYDVKM. The ends lost 6 bases at V and 3 bases at J; junction bases unmatched: 7. This CDR3 contains 14 residues. The CDR3 loop reads CASRPGGPYTEAFF. As DNA, the CDR3 is TGTGCCAGCAGGCCAGGGGGGCCGTACACTGAAGCTTTCTTT.

The rearrangement joins TRBV4-1 to TRBJ1-1, with D uncertain. Germline CDR1 and CDR2: MGHRA and YSYEKL. CDR3 size: 13 residues. Trimming shortened V by 3 bases and J by 6 bases, and 11 bases separated the two germline ends. The CDR3 DNA follows: TGCGCCAGCAGCCAGGGAGGGTTTGCTGAAGCTTTCTTT. Its translation is CASSQGGFAEAFF.

V is TRBV27 and J is TRBJ1-6, with TRBD1 identical over 7 bases. V shed 2 bases, J shed 1 base, and the junction held 8 bases outside the gene matches. CDR3 length equals 18 residues. In germline, CDR1 is MNHEY, CDR2 SMNVEV (reference sequence). The CDR3 nucleotides read TGTGCCAGCAGTTTAATAGGGGGCGAGAGGTCCTATAATTCACCCCTCCACTTT. Protein: CASSLIGGERSYNSPLHF.

The chain employs TRBV19 and TRBJ2-7, with D uncertain. The CDR3 totals 15 residues. V lost 3 bases and J lost 3, with 15 bases in between. CDR1 LNHDA and CDR2 SQIVND come from the germline V gene (reference sequence). The CDR3 is CASSIIHSGNYEQYF. CDR3 coding DNA: TGTGCCAGTAGTATTATCCACAGTGGAAACTACGAGCAGTACTTC. The whole variable domain, filled in from reference TRBV19 and TRBJ2-7, reads DGGITQSPKYLFRKEGQNVTLSCEQNLNHDAMYWYRQDPGQGLRLIYYSQIVNDFQKGDIAEGYSVSREKKESFPLTVTSAQKNPTAFYLCASSIIHSGNYEQYFGPGTRLTVT.

The chain has TRBV7-8 and TRBJ2-7, with 8 bases that match TRBD2. CDR3 length equals 15 residues. CDR1 and CDR2 (germline): SGHVS, FQNEAQ. J was trimmed by 6 bases and V by 5 bases; bases with no gene match: 12. In DNA, the CDR3 is TGTGCCAGCAGCCTGTCCAGCGGGAGCGGGGCCGAGCAGTACTTC. Translated: CASSLSSGSGAEQYF.

The chain combines TRBV5-1 with TRBJ2-6, with 10 nucleotides matching TRBD1. V dropped 4 bases and J dropped 3; count of bases not matched to a gene: 10. Per the germline V gene, CDR1 is SGHRS and CDR2 is YFSETQ. The CDR3 has 18 residues. The CDR3 bases are TGCGCCAGCAGCGGGACAGGGGTACTGAAAGTTGGGGCCAACGTCCTGACTTTC. Translating it yields CASSGTGVLKVGANVLTF.

CDR3 DNA: TGTGCCTCACTGTCCGGTTGGGGCCGGGGGGCCGGGGAGCTGTTTTTT. Its protein product is CASLSGWGRGAGELFF. J is TRBJ2-2 and V is TRBV19; 7 nucleotides line up with TRBD2. The CDR3 extends over 16 amino acids. The germline V gene has CDR1 LNHDA and CDR2 SQIVND (reference sequence). Trimming took 11 bases from V and 6 from J; bases not matched to a gene: 18.

J is TRBJ2-7 and V is TRBV11-2; 10 bases map to TRBD2. The CDR3 loop spans 15 amino acids. Germline CDR1 reads SGHAT; CDR2 reads FQNNGV. V lost 7 bases, J lost 3 bases, and 9 bases stayed unmatched. The CDR3 region has the DNA TGTGCCAGCATGATCAAAGCGGGGGGGCTCTACGAGCAGTACTTC. Translation: CASMIKAGGLYEQYF.

The V call is TRBV19, the J call TRBJ2-5; TRBD2 matches 10 bases. CDR1 and CDR2 (germline): LNHDA, SQIVND (reference sequence). The CDR3 spans 15 residues. J gave up 5 bases and V 4 bases, and 7 bases lay outside the gene matches. CDR3 in DNA: TGTGCCAGTAGTAGACTACTAGCGGGGATCGAGACCCAGTACTTC. Translated, it gives CASSRLLAGIETQYF.

The chain uses TRBV6-6 and TRBJ1-1, with 7 bases fitting TRBD1. Trimming at V came to 10 bases and at J to 0 bases, leaving 2 bases not matched to a gene. CDR3 size: 12 residues. Looked up from germline, CDR1 is MNHNY and CDR2 is SVGAGI (reference sequence). The DNA of the CDR3 is TGTGCCACTGACAGGGTGAACACTGAAGCTTTCTTT. This codes for CATDRVNTEAFF.

This clone was found a few times. The genes are TRBV6-1 and TRBJ2-7; 11 nucleotides match TRBD1. This CDR3 has 13 amino acids. Looked up from germline, CDR1 is MNHNS and CDR2 is SASEGT. The V gene end was trimmed by 4 bases and the J gene end by 8 bases; junction bases not matched to a gene: 4. CDR3 sequence (DNA): TGTGCCAGCAGTGGGGGACAGGGGGAAAAGCAGTACTTC. Encoded protein: CASSGGQGEKQYF.

The J gene is TRBJ2-3, the V gene TRBV5-1; 8 bases are shared with TRBD2. With 4 bases clipped from V and 5 bases from J, the junction kept 12 bases outside the gene matches. Per the germline V gene, CDR1 is SGHRS and CDR2 is YFSETQ. The CDR3 sequence is 16 residues long. Here the CDR3 DNA reads TGCGCCAGCAGCCATGGACTAGCCCGAGATATAGATACGCAGTATTTT. It codes for CASSHGLARDIDTQYF.

The rearrangement links TRBV5-1 to TRBJ2-3; D perhaps matches TRBD1 (5 bases). Germline V gene data show CDR1 as SGHRS and CDR2 as YFSETQ. Trimming shortened V by 0 bases and J by 6 bases, and 11 bases separated the two germline ends. The CDR3 runs to 14 residues. The CDR3 loop is CASSLVQGWDTQYF. For the CDR3, the DNA is TGCGCCAGCAGCTTGGTCCAGGGTTGGGATACGCAGTATTTT.

This clone was observed a few times. V and J are TRBV6-6 and TRBJ2-5; 12 nucleotides line up with TRBD1. The CDR3 length is 15 residues. V dropped 5 bases and J dropped 11; count of bases not matched to a gene: 12. The germline V gene encodes CDR1 MNHNY and CDR2 SVGAGI (reference sequence). The chain's CDR3 is CASSQPGQGATEQYF. The CDR3 DNA sequence: TGTGCCAGCAGTCAGCCGGGACAGGGGGCGACGGAGCAGTACTTC.

This clone was seen only once. The gene calls are TRBV5-1 and TRBJ2-5; 7 nucleotides align to TRBD2. The CDR3 totals 14 residues. CDR1 is SGHRS and CDR2 is YFSETQ in the germline V gene. V shed 1 base, J shed 2 bases, and the junction held 2 bases outside the gene matches. The CDR3 is CASSLWGGQETQYF. The CDR3 DNA follows: TGCGCCAGCAGCTTGTGGGGGGGACAAGAGACCCAGTACTTC.

The chain has TRBV6-5 and TRBJ1-1, with 9 bases fitting TRBD1. The V segment lost 4 bases and the J segment 2 bases; nucleotides outside the gene matches: 2. The CDR3 loop spans 14 amino acids. Germline assignment: CDR1 MNHEY and CDR2 SVGAGI. The CDR3 region has the DNA TGTGCCAGCAGTTTGGGACAGGGCAACACTGAAGCTTTCTTT. Amino acids: CASSLGQGNTEAFF.

J is TRBJ1-2 and V is TRBV7-9, with no clear D. This CDR3 region has 14 residues. Germline V lookup: CDR1 SEHNR, CDR2 FQNEAQ (reference sequence). With 5 bases removed from V and 0 bases from J, the gap between germline ends came to 10 bases. The CDR3 sequence: CASSQSTSNYGYTF. For the CDR3, the DNA is TGTGCCAGCAGCCAATCGACTTCTAACTATGGCTACACCTTC.

The rearrangement uses TRBV7-3 and TRBJ2-7; 12 nucleotides agree with TRBD2. The junction had 7 bases not matched to a gene; V was cut back by 1 base and J by 0 bases. This CDR3 is 18 amino acids long. The V gene's germline CDR1 is SGHTA and CDR2 FQGTGA. The DNA for the CDR3 is TGTGCCAGCAGCTTAAAGGGGGGGACTAGCGGGTCCTCCTACGAGCAGTACTTC. It encodes CASSLKGGTSGSSYEQYF.

V is TRBV19 and J is TRBJ1-1, with 9 bases aligning to TRBD1. The CDR3 consists of 15 residues. Germline lookup yields CDR1 LNHDA and CDR2 SQIVND (reference sequence). V shed 3 bases, J shed 5 bases, and the junction held 7 bases outside the gene matches. DNA of the CDR3: TGTGCCAGTAGTATTCGGACAGGGGTGAGGACTGAAGCTTTCTTT. This gives the protein CASSIRTGVRTEAFF. Drawing the rest from reference TRBV19 and TRBJ1-1, the complete variable domain is DGGITQSPKYLFRKEGQNVTLSCEQNLNHDAMYWYRQDPGQGLRLIYYSQIVNDFQKGDIAEGYSVSREKKESFPLTVTSAQKNPTAFYLCASSIRTGVRTEAFFGQGTRLTVV.